This T cell receptor beta chain stems from a study of T cell responses to AZD1222 COVID-19 vaccine. Sequencing used immunoSEQ multiplex PCR; TCRdb keeps in-frame clones, though not all of them. The sample shows around 110,000 clones, about 91% of them seen only once. General study findings and limits: Nearly half of unique spike-specific TCRs reportedly avoided B.1.351 and B.1.1.7 mutated regions. Vaccination with two AZD1222 doses was followed by a rise in Spike-specific TCR breadth and depth. Distributed over spike, vaccine-associated CD4 TCRs predominated at 160-218 and 743-854.

The CDR3 contains 14 residues. The germline V gene has CDR1 MNHEY and CDR2 SMNVEV (reference sequence). The V end was cut by 2 bases, the J end by 7 bases, with 14 bases between. In regard to this clone: Antigen: not known.

The J gene is TRBJ1-2, the V gene TRBV27; possible D gene TRBD1, 5 bases. This sequence was found in an adult in good health. Sequences were derived from peripheral blood, sampled on day 0 of AZD1222 vaccination. CDR3 protein: CASSLTWQGPGYTF. CDR3 DNA: TGTGCCAGCAGTTTAACTTGGCAGGGTCCTGGCTACACCTTC.